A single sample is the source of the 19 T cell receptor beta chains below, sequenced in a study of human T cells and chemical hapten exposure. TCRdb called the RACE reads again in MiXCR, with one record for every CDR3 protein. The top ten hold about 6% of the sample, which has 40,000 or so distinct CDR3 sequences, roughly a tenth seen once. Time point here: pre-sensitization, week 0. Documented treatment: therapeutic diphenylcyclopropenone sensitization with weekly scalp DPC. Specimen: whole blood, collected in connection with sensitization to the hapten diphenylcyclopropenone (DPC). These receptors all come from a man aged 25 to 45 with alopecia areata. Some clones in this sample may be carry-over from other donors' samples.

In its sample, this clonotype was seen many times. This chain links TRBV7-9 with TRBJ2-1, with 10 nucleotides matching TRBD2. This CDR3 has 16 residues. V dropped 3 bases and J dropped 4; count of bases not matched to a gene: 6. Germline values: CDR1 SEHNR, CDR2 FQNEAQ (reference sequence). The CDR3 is CASSFMGTSVYNEQFF. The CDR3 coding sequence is TGTGCCAGCAGCTTTATGGGGACTAGCGTTTACAATGAGCAGTTCTTC.

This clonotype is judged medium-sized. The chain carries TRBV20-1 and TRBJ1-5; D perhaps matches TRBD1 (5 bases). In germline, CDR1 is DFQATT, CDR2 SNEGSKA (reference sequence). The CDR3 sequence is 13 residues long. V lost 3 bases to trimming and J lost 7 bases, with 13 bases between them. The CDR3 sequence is CSASQGEGQPQHF. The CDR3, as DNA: TGCAGTGCTAGTCAAGGGGAAGGCCAGCCCCAGCATTTT.

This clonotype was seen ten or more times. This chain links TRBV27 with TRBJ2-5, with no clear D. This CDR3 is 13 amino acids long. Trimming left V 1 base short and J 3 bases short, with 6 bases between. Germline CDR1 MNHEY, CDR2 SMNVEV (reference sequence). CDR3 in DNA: TGTGCCAGCAGTTTATGGGCGGAAGAGACCCAGTACTTC. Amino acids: CASSLWAEETQYF.

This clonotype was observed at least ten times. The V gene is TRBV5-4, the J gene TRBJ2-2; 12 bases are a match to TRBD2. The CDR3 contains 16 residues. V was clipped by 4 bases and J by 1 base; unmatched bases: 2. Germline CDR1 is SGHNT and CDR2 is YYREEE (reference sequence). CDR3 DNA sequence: TGTGCCAGCAGCCCGGGACTAGCGGGGAACACCGGGGAGCTGTTTTTT. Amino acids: CASSPGLAGNTGELFF.

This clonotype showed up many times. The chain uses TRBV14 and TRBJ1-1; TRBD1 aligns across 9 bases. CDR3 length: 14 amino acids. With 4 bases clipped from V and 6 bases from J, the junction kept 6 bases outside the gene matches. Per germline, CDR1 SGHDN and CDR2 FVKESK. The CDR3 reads CASSLDRGGSEAFF. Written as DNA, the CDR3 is TGTGCCAGCAGCCTGGACAGGGGTGGCTCTGAAGCTTTCTTT.

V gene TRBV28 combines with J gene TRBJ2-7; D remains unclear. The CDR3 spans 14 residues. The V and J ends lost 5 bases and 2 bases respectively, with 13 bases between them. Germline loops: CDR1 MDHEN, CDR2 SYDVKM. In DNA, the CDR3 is TGTGCCAGCAGTCCACCCCAGAGAACCTACGAGCAGTACGTC. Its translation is CASSPPQRTYEQYV.

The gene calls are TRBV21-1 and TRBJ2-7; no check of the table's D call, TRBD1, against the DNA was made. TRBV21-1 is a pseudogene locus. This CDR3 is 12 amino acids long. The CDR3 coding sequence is TGTGCCAGCAAAAAGGGGATGTACGAGCAGTACGTC. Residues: CASKKGMYEQYV.

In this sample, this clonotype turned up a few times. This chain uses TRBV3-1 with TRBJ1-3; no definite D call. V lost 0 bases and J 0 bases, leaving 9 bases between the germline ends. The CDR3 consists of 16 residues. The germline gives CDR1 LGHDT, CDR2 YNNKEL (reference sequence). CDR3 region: CASSQDIPRSGNTIYF. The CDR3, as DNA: TGTGCCAGCAGCCAAGATATCCCCCGCTCTGGAAACACCATATATTTT.

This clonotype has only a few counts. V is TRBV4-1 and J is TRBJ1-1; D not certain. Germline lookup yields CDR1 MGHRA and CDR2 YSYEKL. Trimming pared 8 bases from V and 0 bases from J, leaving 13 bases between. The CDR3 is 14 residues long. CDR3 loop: CASGYSSMNTEAFF. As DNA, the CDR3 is TGCGCCAGCGGTTACAGTTCCATGAACACTGAAGCTTTCTTT.

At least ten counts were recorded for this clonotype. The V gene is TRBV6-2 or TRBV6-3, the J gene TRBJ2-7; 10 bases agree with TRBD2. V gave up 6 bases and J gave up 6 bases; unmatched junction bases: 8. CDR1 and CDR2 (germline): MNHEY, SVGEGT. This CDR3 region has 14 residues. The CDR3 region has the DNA TGTGCCAGCAGGGGGCTAGCGGGAGTAGGCGAGCAGTACGTC. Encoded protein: CASRGLAGVGEQYV.

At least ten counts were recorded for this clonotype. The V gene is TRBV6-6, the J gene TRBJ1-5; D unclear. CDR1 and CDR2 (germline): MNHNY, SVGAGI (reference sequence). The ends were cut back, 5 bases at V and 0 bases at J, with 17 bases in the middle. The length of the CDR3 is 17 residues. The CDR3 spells CASSQLSPAVSNQPQHF. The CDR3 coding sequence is TGTGCCAGCAGTCAATTAAGCCCGGCAGTTAGCAATCAGCCCCAGCATTTT.

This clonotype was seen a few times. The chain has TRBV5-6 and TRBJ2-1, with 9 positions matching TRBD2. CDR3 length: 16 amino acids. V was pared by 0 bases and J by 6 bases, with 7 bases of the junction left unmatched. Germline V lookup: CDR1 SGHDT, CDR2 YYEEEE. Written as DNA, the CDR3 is TGTGCCAGCAGCTTGGTATGGCTAGCGGGAAGCAATGAGCAGTTCTTC. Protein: CASSLVWLAGSNEQFF.

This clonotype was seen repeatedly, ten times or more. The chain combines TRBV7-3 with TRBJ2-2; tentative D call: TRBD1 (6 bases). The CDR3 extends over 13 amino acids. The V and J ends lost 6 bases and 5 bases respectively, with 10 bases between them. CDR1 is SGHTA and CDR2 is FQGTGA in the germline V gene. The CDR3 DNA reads TGTGCCAGCAGAACAGGGCGGACCGGGGAGCTGTTTTTT. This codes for CASRTGRTGELFF.

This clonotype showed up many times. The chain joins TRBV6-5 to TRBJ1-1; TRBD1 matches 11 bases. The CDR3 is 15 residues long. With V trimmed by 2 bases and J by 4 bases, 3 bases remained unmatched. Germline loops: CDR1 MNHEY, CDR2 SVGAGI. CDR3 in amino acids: CASSYTGTGGTEAFF. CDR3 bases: TGTGCCAGCAGTTACACCGGGACAGGGGGCACTGAAGCTTTCTTT.

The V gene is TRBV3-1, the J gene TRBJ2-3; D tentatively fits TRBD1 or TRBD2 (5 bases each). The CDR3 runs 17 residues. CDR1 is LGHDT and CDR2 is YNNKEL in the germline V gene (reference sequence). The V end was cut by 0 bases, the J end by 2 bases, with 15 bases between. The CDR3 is CASSQDLGRALTDTQYF. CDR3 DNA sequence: TGTGCCAGCAGCCAAGATCTGGGGCGGGCTCTCACAGATACGCAGTATTTT.

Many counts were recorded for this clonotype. For the CDR3, the DNA is TGTGCCAGCAGCTGGTATGAGGTAATGAACACTGAAGCTTTCTTT. Translated, it gives CASSWYEVMNTEAFF. The gene calls are TRBV7-7 and TRBJ1-1, with D uncertain. This CDR3 contains 15 residues. The V gene's germline CDR1 is SSHAT and CDR2 FNYEAQ (reference sequence). Trimming left V 4 bases short and J 0 bases short, with 12 bases between.

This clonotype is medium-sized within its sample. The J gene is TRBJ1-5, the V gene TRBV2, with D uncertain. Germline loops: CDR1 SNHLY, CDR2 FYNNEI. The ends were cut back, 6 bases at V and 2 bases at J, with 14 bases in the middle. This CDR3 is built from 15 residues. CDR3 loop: CASSERHGGNQPQHF. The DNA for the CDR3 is TGTGCCAGCAGCGAGAGACACGGAGGCAATCAGCCCCAGCATTTT.

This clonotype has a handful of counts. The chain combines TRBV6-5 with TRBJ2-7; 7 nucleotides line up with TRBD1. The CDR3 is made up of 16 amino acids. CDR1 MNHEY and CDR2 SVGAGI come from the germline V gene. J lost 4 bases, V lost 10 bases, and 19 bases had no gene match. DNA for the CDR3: TGTGCCACCTCTCCCGACAGGGCGGTTTCACCTTACGAGCAGTACTTC. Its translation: CATSPDRAVSPYEQYF.

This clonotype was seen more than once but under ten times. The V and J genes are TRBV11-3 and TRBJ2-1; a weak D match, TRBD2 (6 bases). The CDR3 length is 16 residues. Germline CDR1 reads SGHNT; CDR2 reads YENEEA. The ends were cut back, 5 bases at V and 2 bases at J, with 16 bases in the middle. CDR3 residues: CASSRRGSGTYNEQFF. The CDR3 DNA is TGTGCCAGCAGCCGTCGGGGGTCCGGGACCTACAATGAGCAGTTCTTC.